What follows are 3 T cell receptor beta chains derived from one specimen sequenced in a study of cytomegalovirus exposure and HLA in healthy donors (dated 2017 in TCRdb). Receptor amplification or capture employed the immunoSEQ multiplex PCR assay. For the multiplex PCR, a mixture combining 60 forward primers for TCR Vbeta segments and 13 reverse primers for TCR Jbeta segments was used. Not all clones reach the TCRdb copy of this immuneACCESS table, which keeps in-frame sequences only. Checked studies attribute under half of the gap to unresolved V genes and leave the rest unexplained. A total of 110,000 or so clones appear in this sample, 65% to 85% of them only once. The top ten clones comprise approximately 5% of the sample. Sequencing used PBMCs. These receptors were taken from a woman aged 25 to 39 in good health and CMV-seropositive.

The CDR3 coding sequence is TGTGCCAGCCCCAGTCGGCCTAGCGGGGACTACGAGCAGTACTTC. This codes for CASPSRPSGDYEQYF. The chain employs TRBV2 and TRBJ2-7; 9 bases align to TRBD2. CDR3 length equals 15 residues. Germline CDR1 reads SNHLY; CDR2 reads FYNNEI. J gave up 3 bases and V 8 bases, and 11 bases lay outside the gene matches.

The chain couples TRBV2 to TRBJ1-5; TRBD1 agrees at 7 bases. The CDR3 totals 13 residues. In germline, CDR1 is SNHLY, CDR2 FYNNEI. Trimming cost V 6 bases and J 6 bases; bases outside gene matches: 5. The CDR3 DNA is TGTGCCAGCAGGACCGCAGGGGGTCAGCCCCAGCATTTT. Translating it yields CASRTAGGQPQHF.

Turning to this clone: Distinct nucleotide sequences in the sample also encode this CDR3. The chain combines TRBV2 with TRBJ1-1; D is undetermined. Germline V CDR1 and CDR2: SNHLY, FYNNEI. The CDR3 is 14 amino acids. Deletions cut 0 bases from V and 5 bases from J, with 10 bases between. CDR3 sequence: CASSEAELRTEAFF. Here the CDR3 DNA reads TGTGCCAGCAGTGAAGCAGAGTTGAGGACTGAAGCTTTCTTT.